Listed here is a single TCR beta chain. What this receptor recognizes is not known. Base qualities are not provided; no much larger clone lies one nucleotide away. The intended sense of this specimen's time point label: baseline before first vaccination. Samples from vaccinated people were obtained from the UK trials COV001 and COV002, which included a single-blind randomized controlled phase 2/3 trial of AZD1222 (ChAdOx1 nCoV-19) in healthy adults. Trial participant PBMC samples were collected at day 0 and day 28 after the second dose for TCRbeta chain sequencing. The data originate from a study of T cell responses to AZD1222 COVID-19 vaccine (dated by TCRdb to the early 2020s). The study in broad terms: AZD1222 recipients given second doses at about 4 weeks or at about 12 weeks were pooled, since spike-specific TCR depth and breadth were not found to differ between the two schedules. Trial participants were enrolled into age subgroups of 18-55, 56-69 and 70-plus years, which contained 148, 28 and 57 TCR-sequenced participants, respectively. A total of 230 to 250 trial participants underwent TCR sequencing, of whom about 200 had received two doses of AZD1222 and some 25 had received two doses of the MenACWY control vaccine.

Broad study findings and their caveats: The 56-69-year group was small, and its depth increase did not reach significance, likely because of low power. Conclusions about previously exposed vaccinees were limited because only six AZD1222 recipients were SARS-CoV-2 seropositive at baseline. Nearly half of unique spike-specific TCRs reportedly recognized epitopes outside regions mutated in the B.1.351 and B.1.1.7 variants. Because no day 14 peak-response samples were available, the repertoires could be characterized only after the peak T cell response. Vaccine-associated CD4 TCRs spanned the whole spike protein, with dominant responses in regions 160-218 and 743-854. Participants were mostly white British and included more females than males, and it was suggested by the authors that clonal diversity may have been underestimated. A significant rise in spike-specific TCR breadth and depth was observed after two AZD1222 doses relative to day 0 and relative to MenACWY recipients.

The CDR3 regions of human TCRbeta chains were analyzed by immunosequencing. As for the authors' bioinformatics: Repertoire TCRs were matched against a reference library of SARS-CoV-2-specific TCRs generated with the MIRA antigen-specificity platform. Breadth was defined as the fraction of unique TCRs that were SARS-CoV-2-associated. Depth was defined as the fraction of total T cells that were SARS-CoV-2-associated. Using the MIRA data, every spike-specific TCR was mapped to the spike region that the TCR reacted to and assigned to either a CD4 or a CD8 class. Log10-transformed breadth and depth values were compared by one-way ANOVA with Sidak's multiple comparisons tests. This immuneACCESS table, as held by TCRdb, lists in-frame sequences with V and J called but not all clones. Of the missing ones, under half trace to an unresolved V gene in checked studies; the others have no known cause. Clone size and V and J calls were adopted from that table, with D and trimming inferred from the DNA. A total of around 180,000 clones appear in this sample, about 92% of them only once. The leading ten clones occupy about 10% of the sample.

Via the germline V gene (reference sequence), CDR1 is LNHDA and CDR2 SQIVND. Inclusive of the bounding cysteine and phenylalanine, the CDR3 is 14 residues long. The retained sequence is limited to the CDR3, 42 bases, with the frame set at the first base. The V and J ends are trimmed by 7 bases and 2 bases, leaving 14 bases between them. The specimen was peripheral blood, collected on day 0 of AZD1222 vaccination. This sequence originates from an adult in good health. The sequence joins TRBV19 to TRBJ1-2, with the D gene not clear enough to name. CDR3 region: CASTPWQTNYGYTF. The nucleotide sequence is given as TGTGCCAGTACGCCGTGGCAAACCAACTATGGCTACACCTTC.